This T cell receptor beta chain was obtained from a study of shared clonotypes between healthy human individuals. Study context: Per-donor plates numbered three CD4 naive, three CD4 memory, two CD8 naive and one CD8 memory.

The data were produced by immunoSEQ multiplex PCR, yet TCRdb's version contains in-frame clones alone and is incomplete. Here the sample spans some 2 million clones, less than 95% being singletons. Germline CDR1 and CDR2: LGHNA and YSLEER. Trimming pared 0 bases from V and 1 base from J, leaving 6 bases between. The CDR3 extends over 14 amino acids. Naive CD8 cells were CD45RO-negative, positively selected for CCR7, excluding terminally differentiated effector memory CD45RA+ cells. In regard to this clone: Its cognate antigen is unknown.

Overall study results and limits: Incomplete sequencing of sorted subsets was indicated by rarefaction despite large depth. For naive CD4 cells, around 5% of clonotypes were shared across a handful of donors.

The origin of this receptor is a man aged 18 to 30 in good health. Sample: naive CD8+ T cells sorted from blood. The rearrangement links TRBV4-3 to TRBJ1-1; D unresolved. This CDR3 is CASSQDVGNTEAFF. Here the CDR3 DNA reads TGCGCCAGCAGCCAAGATGTGGGGAACACTGAAGCTTTCTTT.